The 8 T cell receptor beta chains reported below all come from one sample, sequenced in a study of blood T cell repertoires in COVID-19. The data were produced by immunoSEQ multiplex PCR, yet TCRdb's version contains in-frame clones alone and is incomplete. The table includes hundreds of thousands of clones, around nine tenths detected once. The sample was PBMCs or T cells enriched from blood (not recorded which). These receptors were taken from a woman in her forties or fifties with acute COVID-19.

CDR3 bases: TGTGCCAGCAGCCCAGCCAGGGCGCGGGCTTTCTTT. This gives the protein CASSPARARAFF. The chain uses TRBV7-9 and TRBJ1-1, with a possible D match to TRBD1 (5 bases). From germline, CDR1 is SEHNR and CDR2 FQNEAQ (reference sequence). The CDR3 runs 12 residues. Trimming left V 5 bases short and J 11 bases short, with 15 bases between.

The rearrangement uses TRBV27 and TRBJ2-7; 9 positions agree with TRBD1. The CDR3 spans 14 residues. V shed 7 bases and J 1 base; nucleotides not matched to a gene: 5. Looked up from germline, CDR1 is MNHEY and CDR2 is SMNVEV (reference sequence). The CDR3 sequence is CASTPGQGSYEQYF. CDR3 nucleotides: TGTGCCAGCACCCCGGGACAGGGATCCTACGAGCAGTACTTC.

The chain combines TRBV9 with TRBJ2-7, with 7 bases matching TRBD2. CDR3 length: 16 amino acids. Germline lookup yields CDR1 SGDLS and CDR2 YYNGEE. Unmatched junction bases numbered 10, after V lost 0 bases and J lost 4 bases. The CDR3 DNA is TGTGCCAGCAGCGTAGGAGGGTCGGCTAGCGGATACGAGCAGTACTTC. Translated: CASSVGGSASGYEQYF.

The V call is TRBV29-1, the J call TRBJ2-5, with 11 bases aligning to TRBD2. Germline V gene sequence: CDR1 SQVTM, CDR2 ANQGSEA. Trimming removed 7 bases from V and 4 bases from J; junction bases left unmatched: 8. This CDR3 is built from 14 residues. CDR3 bases: TGCAGCGCCTCCGGGACTAGCGGAGGAGAGACCCAGTACTTC. This encodes CSASGTSGGETQYF.

The V gene is TRBV9, the J gene TRBJ1-2; 9 bases line up with TRBD1. CDR3 length: 15 amino acids. Unmatched junction bases numbered 8, after V lost 2 bases and J lost 6 bases. Germline CDR1 and CDR2: SGDLS and YYNGEE. For the CDR3, the DNA is TGTGCCAGCAGCGTGAGGGACAGGGCGGGTGATGGCTACACCTTC. It encodes CASSVRDRAGDGYTF. Supplemented by reference TRBV9 and TRBJ1-2, the full variable domain reads DSGVTQTPKHLITATGQRVTLRCSPRSGDLSVYWYQQSLDQGLQFLIQYYNGEERAKGNILERFSAQQFPDLHSELNLSSLELGDSALYFCASSVRDRAGDGYTFGSGTRLTVV.

This clone came up a few times. V and J are TRBV12-3 or TRBV12-4 and TRBJ2-5; a possible D gene is TRBD2 (5 bases). The V gene lost 6 bases and the J gene lost 1 base, with 9 bases spanning the gap. CDR3 length: 13 amino acids. The CDR3 nucleotides are TGTGCCAGCAGCACCGGGATCCAAGAGACCCAGTACTTC. This gives the protein CASSTGIQETQYF.

V gene TRBV6-5 combines with J gene TRBJ1-2; 7 bases are a match to TRBD1. Unmatched junction bases numbered 1, after V lost 5 bases and J lost 1 base. This CDR3 has 13 amino acids. Germline V lookup: CDR1 MNHEY, CDR2 SVGAGI. The CDR3 sequence is CASSRDSNYGYTF. CDR3 bases: TGTGCCAGCAGTAGGGACAGTAACTATGGCTACACCTTC.

The J gene is TRBJ1-4, the V gene TRBV7-9; 8 bases agree with TRBD1. With 5 bases clipped from V and 4 bases from J, the junction kept 6 bases outside the gene matches. This CDR3 is 15 amino acids long. The germline V gene encodes CDR1 SEHNR and CDR2 FQNEAQ (reference sequence). This CDR3 is CASSGNRGNNEKLFF. The CDR3 DNA is TGTGCCAGCAGCGGAAACAGGGGGAATAATGAAAAACTGTTTTTT.